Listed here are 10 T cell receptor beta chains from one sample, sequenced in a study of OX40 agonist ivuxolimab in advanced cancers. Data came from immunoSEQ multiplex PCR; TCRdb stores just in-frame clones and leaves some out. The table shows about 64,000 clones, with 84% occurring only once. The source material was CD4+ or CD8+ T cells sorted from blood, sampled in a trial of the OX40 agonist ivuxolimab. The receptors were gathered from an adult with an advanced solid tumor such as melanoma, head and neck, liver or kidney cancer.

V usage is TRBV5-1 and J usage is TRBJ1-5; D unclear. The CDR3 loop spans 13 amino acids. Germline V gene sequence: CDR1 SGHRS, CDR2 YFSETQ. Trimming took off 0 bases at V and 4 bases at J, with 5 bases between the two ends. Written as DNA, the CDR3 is TGCGCCAGCAGCTTGGCCCTGAATCAGCCCCAGCATTTT. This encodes CASSLALNQPQHF. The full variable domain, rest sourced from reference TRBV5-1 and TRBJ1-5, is KAGVTQTPRYLIKTRGQQVTLSCSPISGHRSVSWYQQTPGQGLQFLFEYFSETQRNKGNFPGRFSGRQFSNSRSEMNVSTLELGDSALYLCASSLALNQPQHFGDGTRLSIL.

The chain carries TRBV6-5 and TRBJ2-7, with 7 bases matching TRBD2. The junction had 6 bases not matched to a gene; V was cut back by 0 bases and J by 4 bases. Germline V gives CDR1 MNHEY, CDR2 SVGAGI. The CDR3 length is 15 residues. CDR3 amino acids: CASSYSSREGYEQYF. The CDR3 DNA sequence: TGTGCCAGCAGTTACTCGTCTAGGGAGGGGTACGAGCAGTACTTC.

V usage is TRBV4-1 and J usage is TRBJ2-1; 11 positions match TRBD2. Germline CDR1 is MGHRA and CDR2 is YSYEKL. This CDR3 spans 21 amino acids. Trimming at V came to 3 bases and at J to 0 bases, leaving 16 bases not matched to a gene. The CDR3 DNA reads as TGCGCCAGCAGCCACGAAGACGAGACTAGCGGGACTCCCAGCTCCTACAATGAGCAGTTCTTC. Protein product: CASSHEDETSGTPSSYNEQFF.

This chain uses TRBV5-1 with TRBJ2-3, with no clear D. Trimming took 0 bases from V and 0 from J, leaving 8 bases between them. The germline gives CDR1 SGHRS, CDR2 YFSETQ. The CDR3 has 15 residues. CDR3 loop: CASSLGGQSTDTQYF. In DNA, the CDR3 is TGCGCCAGCAGCTTGGGTGGGCAAAGCACAGATACGCAGTATTTT.

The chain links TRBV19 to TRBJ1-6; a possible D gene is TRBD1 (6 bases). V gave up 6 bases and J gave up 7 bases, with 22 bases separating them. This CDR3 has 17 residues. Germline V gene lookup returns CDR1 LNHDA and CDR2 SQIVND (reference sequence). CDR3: CASSPPGQNLGNSPLHF. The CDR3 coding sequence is TGTGCCAGTAGCCCCCCGGGACAAAACCTTGGGAATTCACCCCTCCACTTT.

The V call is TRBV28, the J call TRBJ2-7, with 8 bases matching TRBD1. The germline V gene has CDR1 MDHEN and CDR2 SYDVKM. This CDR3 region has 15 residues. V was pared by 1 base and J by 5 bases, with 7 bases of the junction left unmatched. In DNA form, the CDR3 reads TGTGCCAGCAGTTTATCCTCTGGACAGGGTAACGAGCAGTACTTC. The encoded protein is CASSLSSGQGNEQYF.

The CDR3 DNA reads as TGTGCCAGCAGATACGGTGGCACCGGGGAGCTGTTTTTT. Protein product: CASRYGGTGELFF. J is TRBJ2-2 and V is TRBV27; no clear D. This CDR3 region has 13 residues. The V gene's germline CDR1 is MNHEY and CDR2 SMNVEV (reference sequence). The V end was cut by 6 bases, the J end by 4 bases, with 9 bases between.

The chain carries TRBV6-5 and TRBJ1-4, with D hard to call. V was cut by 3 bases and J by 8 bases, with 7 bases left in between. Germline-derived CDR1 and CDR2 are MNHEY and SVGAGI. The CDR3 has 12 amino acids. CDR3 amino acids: CASSYFGEKLFF. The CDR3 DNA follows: TGTGCCAGCAGTTATTTTGGAGAAAAACTGTTTTTT.

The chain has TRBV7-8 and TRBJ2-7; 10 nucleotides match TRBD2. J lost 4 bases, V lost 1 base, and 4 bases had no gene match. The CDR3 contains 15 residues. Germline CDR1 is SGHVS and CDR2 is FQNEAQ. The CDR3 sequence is CASSLDTSGAYEQYF. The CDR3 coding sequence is TGTGCCAGCAGCTTAGATACTAGCGGGGCGTACGAGCAGTACTTC.

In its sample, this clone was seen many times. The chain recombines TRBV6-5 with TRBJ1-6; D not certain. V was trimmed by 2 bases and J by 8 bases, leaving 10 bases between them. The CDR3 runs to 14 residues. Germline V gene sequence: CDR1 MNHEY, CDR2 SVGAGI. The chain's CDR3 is CASSYGVWDSPLHF. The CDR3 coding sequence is TGTGCCAGCAGTTACGGGGTTTGGGATTCACCCCTCCACTTT.